A single sample is the source of the 2 T cell receptor beta chains below, sequenced in a study of vaccination and CD4 T cells after COVID-19. The treatment denotes: 10-day PBMC culture with coronavirus spike peptide pools or control peptides (ViraFEST assay). Unexposed donor CD4+ T cells predated the COVID-19 pandemic, collected 2011-2018. An Oncomine TCR Beta short-read assay was used to sequence the DNA from cultured CD4+ T cells. It was from cultured CD4+ T cells that genomic DNA was extracted. Using its own MiXCR run on the PCR reads, TCRdb lists one record per CDR3 protein. The sample has 11,000 or so distinct CDR3 sequences, 30% to 40% seen once; the top ten hold about 22%. These receptors have no identified antigens. Sequenced input: CD4+ T cells from blood, cultured in vitro. These receptors originate from a human donor in good health.

This CDR3 reads CASSGVYEQYF. The CDR3 nucleotides are TGTGCCAGCAGCGGGGTCTACGAGCAGTACTTC. J is TRBJ2-7 and V is TRBV6-2 or TRBV6-3, with a tentative D call TRBD2 (5 bases). Between the trimmed V and J ends, which lost 6 bases and 3 bases, there was a span of 6 bases. CDR1 is MNHEY and CDR2 is SVGEGT in the germline V gene. The CDR3 length is 11 residues.

The CDR3 coding sequence is TGTGCCAGCAGCTTGGAGTCTAGCGGAAAAGAGACCCAGTACTTC. Its protein product is CASSLESSGKETQYF. This sequence joins TRBV5-4 and TRBJ2-5; 7 bases are shared with TRBD2. The germline V gene has CDR1 SGHNT and CDR2 YYREEE (reference sequence). V trimming: 0 bases; J trimming: 3 bases; junction bases outside the gene matches: 5. The CDR3 length is 15 residues.